This TCR beta chain is from a study of Graves' ophthalmopathy and Graves' hyperthyroidism. On this clonotype itself: The target antigen is unknown. An end of the junction differs from the germline gene, which may be a read error.

Amplifying from RNA transcripts, the study obtained TCR beta CDR3 regions. The workflow started with a first-round RT-PCR run with HTBI primers and then moved on to a second-round multiplex PCR. A single record per CDR3 protein comes from TCRdb applying MiXCR to the multiplex PCR reads. The data show around 50,000 distinct CDR3 sequences, with around half seen just once and roughly 21% held by the top ten. Researchers turned away patients with other autoimmune diseases, uncontrolled infections, pregnancy or lactation. A diagnosis was made from clinical symptoms together with serum thyroxine, TRAb, thyroid ultrasound and orbital computed tomography. Study-wide results and limits: A majority of expanded thyroid clonotypes exceeding 0.001 frequency were likewise present in blood. Ophthalmopathy was separated from stable hyperthyroidism by a 13-signature model with 87.88% sensitivity and around 84% specificity.

CDR1 and CDR2 from the germline V gene are SGHVS and FQNEAQ. The CDR3 runs 15 residues. The V and J genes are TRBV7-8 and TRBJ2-7; maybe TRBD1 (7 bases). The sequence came from an adult man with Graves' ophthalmopathy. Sequenced sample: peripheral blood. In DNA, the CDR3 is TGTGCCAGCAGCTCTCGACTAGTGGGACAGTACGAGCAGTGCTTC. Translated: CASSSRLVGQYEQCF. Together with reference TRBV7-8 and TRBJ2-7, the CDR3 gives the full variable domain: GAGVSQSPRYKVAKRGQDVALRCDPISGHVSLFWYQQALGQGPEFLTYFQNEAQLDKSGLPSDRFFAERPEGSVSTLKIQRTQQEDSAVYLCASSSRLVGQYEQCFGPGTRLTVT.